Below, 31 T cell receptor beta chains from the same sample are listed, as sequenced in a study of blood T cell repertoires in COVID-19. The method was immunoSEQ multiplex PCR; TCRdb's version includes in-frame clones alone and lacks a portion of them. The sample consists of 210,000 or so clones, roughly 85% of them appearing once. Sequencing was done on a sample of peripheral blood. The receptors stem from a woman aged 18-29 years who had recovered from COVID-19.

The CDR3 loop is CASSFLEGADGYTF. For the CDR3, the DNA is TGCGCCAGCAGCTTTCTAGAGGGGGCGGACGGCTACACCTTC. This rearrangement joins TRBV5-1 to TRBJ1-2, with TRBD1 identical over 7 bases. With V trimmed by 2 bases and J by 8 bases, 9 bases remained unmatched. CDR1 is SGHRS and CDR2 is YFSETQ in the germline V gene. The CDR3 length is 14 residues. Supplemented by reference TRBV5-1 and TRBJ1-2, the full variable domain reads KAGVTQTPRYLIKTRGQQVTLSCSPISGHRSVSWYQQTPGQGLQFLFEYFSETQRNKGNFPGRFSGRQFSNSRSEMNVSTLELGDSALYLCASSFLEGADGYTFGSGTRLTVV.

A single count supports this clone. The chain uses TRBV6-6 and TRBJ2-5; 7 nucleotides align to TRBD2. Germline CDR1 is MNHNY and CDR2 is SVGAGI (reference sequence). V was clipped by 8 bases and J by 4 bases; unmatched bases: 13. The CDR3 runs to 15 residues. The CDR3 DNA sequence: TGTGCCAGCGGGCCTGGGGAGGGGTGGTCAGAGACCCAGTACTTC. It specifies CASGPGEGWSETQYF.

The chain couples TRBV5-5 to TRBJ2-4; 7 bases agree with TRBD2. After removal of 4 bases from V and 0 bases from J, the junction contained 16 bases not matched to a gene. Germline V CDR1 and CDR2: SGHKS, YYEKEE (reference sequence). CDR3 length: 19 amino acids. The CDR3 bases are TGTGCCAGCAGCCCTCGGTCTAGCGGACCGCCTATAGCCAAAAACATTCAGTACTTC. It yields the protein CASSPRSSGPPIAKNIQYF.

The chain employs TRBV3-1 (or the pseudogene TRBV3-2) and TRBJ2-5, with TRBD1 matching 9 bases. Germline V CDR1 and CDR2: LGHDT, YNNKEL (reference sequence). The V and J ends lost 4 bases and 5 bases, in that order; junction bases with no gene match: 17. The CDR3 totals 18 residues. CDR3 nucleotides: TGTGCCAGCAGCCCCAACAGGGGGCGGTGGGGTAAGCGGGAGACCCAGTACTTC. This gives the protein CASSPNRGRWGKRETQYF.

J is TRBJ2-1 and V is TRBV4-1; D uncertain. CDR1 MGHRA and CDR2 YSYEKL come from the germline V gene. V dropped 0 bases and J dropped 0 bases, with 6 bases sitting between them. CDR3 length equals 15 residues. Written as DNA, the CDR3 is TGCGCCAGCAGCCAAGAGGCGGTCTCCTACAATGAGCAGTTCTTC. It specifies CASSQEAVSYNEQFF.

V usage is TRBV7-2 and J usage is TRBJ2-7; TRBD2 agrees at 10 bases. Germline CDR1 and CDR2: SGHTA and FQGNSA. V lost 2 bases and J lost 6; bases outside the gene matches: 4. This CDR3 is built from 14 residues. The CDR3 reads CASSLLAGEGEQYF. CDR3 sequence (DNA): TGTGCCAGCAGCTTACTAGCGGGAGAGGGCGAGCAGTACTTC.

This chain joins TRBV4-1 and TRBJ2-1; D uncertain. Germline lookup yields CDR1 MGHRA and CDR2 YSYEKL. V was cut by 0 bases and J by 9 bases, with 15 bases left in between. This CDR3 is 15 amino acids long. The chain's CDR3 is CASSQEGAYTREQFF. CDR3 coding DNA: TGCGCCAGCAGCCAAGAAGGAGCCTACACCCGTGAGCAGTTCTTC.

The genes are TRBV27 and TRBJ1-4, with 7 bases that match TRBD1. The CDR3 is made up of 17 amino acids. Germline loops: CDR1 MNHEY, CDR2 SMNVEV (reference sequence). V shed 2 bases, J shed 2 bases, and the junction held 8 bases outside the gene matches. The CDR3, as DNA: TGTGCCAGCAGTTTAACCCGACAGGGATGGACTAATGAAAAACTGTTTTTT. This codes for CASSLTRQGWTNEKLFF.

This clone showed up just once. The chain carries TRBV19 and TRBJ2-5; D perhaps matches TRBD2 (5 bases). This CDR3 comprises 14 residues. V was clipped by 6 bases and J by 4 bases, with 15 bases between them. In germline, CDR1 is LNHDA, CDR2 SQIVND (reference sequence). The CDR3 DNA sequence: TGTGCCAGTAGGGAGGCCGGACCCAGAGAGACCCAGTACTTC. This gives the protein CASREAGPRETQYF.

The table lists this clone with a count of one. The genes are TRBV5-6 and TRBJ2-1; TRBD1 is a possible D gene (6 bases). This CDR3 has 14 residues. Germline CDR1 SGHDT, CDR2 YYEEEE. V lost 2 bases, J lost 8 bases, and 14 bases lay in between. The CDR3 nucleotides read TGTGCCAGCAGCTTAGGGGGAAGAGGGGATGAGCAGTTCTTC. Amino acid sequence: CASSLGGRGDEQFF.

CDR3 in DNA: TGTGCCAGCAGCGTAACCCCGGGTGTGCTCTACGAGCAGTACTTC. This codes for CASSVTPGVLYEQYF. The chain combines TRBV9 with TRBJ2-7, with D unresolved. CDR1 SGDLS and CDR2 YYNGEE come from the germline V gene. The CDR3 runs 15 residues. The V and J ends lost 1 base and 3 bases respectively, with 14 bases between them.

This clone showed up just once. This sequence joins TRBV4-3 and TRBJ1-5; D gene uncertain. Germline CDR1 reads LGHNA; CDR2 reads YSLEER. V was pared by 5 bases and J by 4 bases, with 9 bases between. This CDR3 comprises 13 residues. The DNA of the CDR3 is TGCGCCAGCAGCGAAAGGAGAAATCAGCCCCAGCATTTT. It encodes CASSERRNQPQHF.

The rearrangement joins TRBV30 to TRBJ1-5; D perhaps matches TRBD1 (5 bases). The CDR3 spans 15 residues. Germline CDR1 is GTSNPN and CDR2 is SVGIG (reference sequence). Trimming shortened V by 2 bases and J by 3 bases, and 14 bases separated the two germline ends. Here the CDR3 reads CAWSPPGRFNQPQHF. The CDR3 nucleotides are TGTGCCTGGAGTCCCCCAGGGCGGTTCAATCAGCCCCAGCATTTT.

The chain is built from TRBV7-2 and TRBJ1-2; a weak D match, TRBD1 (6 bases). Germline CDR1 and CDR2: SGHTA and FQGNSA. This CDR3 is 16 amino acids long. The germline V and J ends were trimmed by 6 bases and 6 bases, with 23 bases remaining between them. CDR3 sequence reads: CASRLPGGGLSNGYTF. The CDR3, as DNA: TGTGCCAGCAGACTCCCCGGTGGGGGCCTATCAAATGGCTACACCTTC.

The chain uses TRBV20-1 and TRBJ2-1; TRBD2 matches 8 bases. This CDR3 contains 16 residues. Trimming cost V 3 bases and J 3 bases; bases outside gene matches: 10. Germline lookup yields CDR1 DFQATT and CDR2 SNEGSKA (reference sequence). The CDR3 protein is CSASSREGFVYNEQFF. The CDR3 region has the DNA TGCAGTGCTAGTTCTCGGGAGGGCTTTGTCTACAATGAGCAGTTCTTC.

The chain joins TRBV5-4 to TRBJ2-7; 13 bases fit TRBD2. CDR1 SGHNT and CDR2 YYREEE come from the germline V gene (reference sequence). The CDR3 is 15 residues long. V trimming: 0 bases; J trimming: 3 bases; junction bases outside the gene matches: 0. CDR3 amino acids: CASSLGTSGSYEQYF. CDR3 in DNA: TGTGCCAGCAGCTTGGGGACTAGCGGGAGCTACGAGCAGTACTTC.

The chain uses TRBV7-3 and TRBJ2-2; D ambiguous. CDR3 length equals 14 residues. CDR1 SGHTA and CDR2 FQGTGA come from the germline V gene. V gave up 4 bases and J gave up 2 bases, with 8 bases separating them. The CDR3 DNA sequence: TGTGCCAGCAGCTGGGCTCCCAACACCGGGGAGCTGTTTTTT. Translation: CASSWAPNTGELFF.

CDR3 sequence reads: CASSRDRASDTQYF. Here the CDR3 DNA reads TGTGCCAGCAGCCGGGACAGGGCTTCGGATACGCAGTATTTT. V usage is TRBV3-1 (or the pseudogene TRBV3-2) and J usage is TRBJ2-3; 9 nucleotides line up with TRBD1. The length of the CDR3 is 14 residues. Germline lookup yields CDR1 LGHDT and CDR2 YNNKEL (reference sequence). The V gene end was trimmed by 4 bases and the J gene end by 6 bases; junction bases not matched to a gene: 5.

The chain couples TRBV6-2 or TRBV6-3 to TRBJ2-7, with D uncertain. Germline CDR1 reads MNHEY; CDR2 reads SVGEGT. The CDR3 covers 15 residues. Trimming left V 0 bases short and J 6 bases short, with 15 bases between. The CDR3 is CASSYSGSYASEQYF. In nucleotides, the CDR3 is TGTGCCAGCAGTTACTCTGGTAGCTATGCCTCCGAGCAGTACTTC.

The chain combines TRBV6-5 with TRBJ1-1; tentative D call: TRBD1 (6 bases). There are 11 residues in the CDR3. Germline values: CDR1 MNHEY, CDR2 SVGAGI. V lost 6 bases and J 9 bases, leaving 11 bases between the germline ends. The CDR3 DNA reads as TGTGCCAGCAGACAGGGATTGCAAGCTTTCTTT. Its protein is CASRQGLQAFF.

The chain joins TRBV29-1 to TRBJ1-2; no clear D. Germline lookup yields CDR1 SQVTM and CDR2 ANQGSEA. This CDR3 has 12 amino acids. V gave up 4 bases and J gave up 2 bases, with 8 bases separating them. The CDR3 nucleotides are TGCAGCGTTGGGAGAAGAAACTATGGCTACACCTTC. Amino acids: CSVGRRNYGYTF. The whole variable domain, filled in from reference TRBV29-1 and TRBJ1-2, reads SAVISQKPSRDICQRGTSLTIQCQVDSQVTMMFWYRQQPGQSLTLIATANQGSEATYESGFVIDKFPISRPNLTFSTLTVSNMSPEDSSIYLCSVGRRNYGYTFGSGTRLTVV.

This chain uses TRBV5-6 with TRBJ2-7, with D possibly TRBD1 on 5 matching bases. The CDR3 is made up of 13 amino acids. V gave up 0 bases and J gave up 3 bases, with 7 bases separating them. Germline V gene lookup returns CDR1 SGHDT and CDR2 YYEEEE. Here the CDR3 DNA reads TGTGCCAGCAGCTTGGGACAGCGCTACGAGCAGTACTTC. Residues: CASSLGQRYEQYF.

The rearrangement links TRBV9 to TRBJ1-1; the D gene is possibly TRBD1 (5 bases). The length of the CDR3 is 14 residues. Germline V gene sequence: CDR1 SGDLS, CDR2 YYNGEE. The V end lost 4 bases, the J end lost 7 bases, and 17 bases lay between the germline ends. In DNA form, the CDR3 reads TGTGCCAGCAGCCTATATAAGACAGACCATGAAGCTTTCTTT. This codes for CASSLYKTDHEAFF.

The sample holds a few counts of this clone. The sample has other DNA sequences that encode this CDR3 too. The CDR3, as DNA: TGTGCCAGCAGTTCGACAGGGGGCACTGAAGCTTTCTTT. Its translation: CASSSTGGTEAFF. The genes are TRBV12-3 or TRBV12-4 and TRBJ1-1, with 9 bases that match TRBD1. The CDR3 runs to 13 residues. The junction had 1 base not matched to a gene; V was cut back by 4 bases and J by 4 bases.

The gene calls are TRBV30 and TRBJ1-2; a weak D match, TRBD1 (6 bases). CDR3 size: 11 residues. V lost 2 bases, J lost 12 bases, and 13 bases lay in between. The germline V gene encodes CDR1 GTSNPN and CDR2 SVGIG (reference sequence). The CDR3 spells CAWSRTDSNTF. The CDR3 nucleotides read TGTGCCTGGAGTAGAACGGACAGTAACACCTTC.

V gene TRBV2 combines with J gene TRBJ2-3; no clear D gene. Germline CDR1 is SNHLY and CDR2 is FYNNEI. The CDR3 is 13 amino acids. The V end was cut by 3 bases, the J end by 0 bases, with 4 bases between. In nucleotides, the CDR3 is TGTGCCAGCAGTGACTCTAGCACAGATACGCAGTATTTT. This gives the protein CASSDSSTDTQYF.

V usage is TRBV7-7 and J usage is TRBJ2-7; 7 bases are a match to TRBD1. V was clipped by 3 bases and J by 2 bases; unmatched bases: 4. The CDR3 runs 14 residues. Germline lookup yields CDR1 SSHAT and CDR2 FNYEAQ (reference sequence). The chain's CDR3 is CASSFRQGPYEQYF. CDR3 nucleotides: TGTGCCAGCAGCTTCAGACAGGGACCCTACGAGCAGTACTTC. The full variable domain, in which reference TRBV7-7 and TRBJ2-7 provide the parts outside the CDR3, is GAGVSQSPRYKVTKRGQDVTLRCDPISSHATLYWYQQALGQGPEFLTYFNYEAQPDKSGLPSDRFSAERPEGSISTLTIQRTEQRDSAMYRCASSFRQGPYEQYFGPGTRLTVT.

The gene calls are TRBV10-3 and TRBJ2-1, with D possibly TRBD2 on 5 matching bases. In germline, CDR1 is ENHRY, CDR2 SYGVKD. The CDR3 has 15 residues. Trimming pared 0 bases from V and 0 bases from J, leaving 6 bases between. The CDR3 region is CAISESRGSYNEQFF. The CDR3 coding sequence is TGTGCCATCAGTGAGTCACGGGGCTCCTACAATGAGCAGTTCTTC.

This clone was recorded once. The J gene is TRBJ1-5, the V gene TRBV19; no definite D call. Trimming took 7 bases from V and 0 from J, leaving 7 bases between them. This CDR3 is built from 13 residues. Germline loops: CDR1 LNHDA, CDR2 SQIVND (reference sequence). Here the CDR3 DNA reads TGTGCCAGTACCCTTAATAGCAATCAGCCCCAGCATTTT. The encoded protein is CASTLNSNQPQHF.

CDR3 in amino acids: CAWSVDSRSSPLHF. CDR3 coding DNA: TGTGCCTGGAGTGTGGACAGCCGGTCTTCACCCCTCCACTTT. The V call is TRBV30, the J call TRBJ1-6, with D possibly TRBD1 on 6 matching bases. The CDR3 has 14 amino acids. Germline-derived CDR1 and CDR2 are GTSNPN and SVGIG (reference sequence). V lost 0 bases and J 9 bases, leaving 12 bases between the germline ends. The whole variable domain, filled in from reference TRBV30 and TRBJ1-6, reads SQTIHQWPATLVQPVGSPLSLECTVEGTSNPNLYWYRQAAGRGLQLLFYSVGIGQISSEVPQNLSASRPQDRQFILSSKKLLLSDSGFYLCAWSVDSRSSPLHFGNGTRLTVT.

This chain joins TRBV7-9 and TRBJ1-1, with D possibly TRBD1 on 5 matching bases. V was cut by 2 bases and J by 10 bases, with 20 bases left in between. Germline CDR1 is SEHNR and CDR2 is FQNEAQ (reference sequence). This CDR3 has 15 residues. The CDR3 DNA reads TGTGCCAGCAGCTTAAATCCCCAGGGCGGGGCATCAGCTTTCTTT. It encodes CASSLNPQGGASAFF.